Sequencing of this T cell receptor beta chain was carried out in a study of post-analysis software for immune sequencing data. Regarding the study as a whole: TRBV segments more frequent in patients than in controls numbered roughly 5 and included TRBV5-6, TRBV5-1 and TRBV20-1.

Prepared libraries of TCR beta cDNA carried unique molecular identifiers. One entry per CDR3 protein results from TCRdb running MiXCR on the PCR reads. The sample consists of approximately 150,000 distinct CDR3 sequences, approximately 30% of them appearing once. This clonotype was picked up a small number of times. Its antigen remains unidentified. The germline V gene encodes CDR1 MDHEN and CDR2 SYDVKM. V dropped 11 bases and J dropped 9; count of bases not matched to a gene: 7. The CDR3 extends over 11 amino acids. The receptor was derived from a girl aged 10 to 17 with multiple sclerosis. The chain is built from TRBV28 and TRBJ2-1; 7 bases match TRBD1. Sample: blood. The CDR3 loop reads CAAQGLIEQFF. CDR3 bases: TGTGCCGCACAGGGGCTCATTGAGCAGTTCTTC.